This T cell receptor beta chain came from a study of T cells in Graves' hyperthyroidism and ophthalmopathy. Researchers took RNA transcripts and amplified the TCR beta CDR3 regions from them. Primed by the HTBI set, a first-round RT-PCR was run on the TCR CDR3. A single record per CDR3 protein comes from TCRdb applying MiXCR to the multiplex PCR reads. The table records a few hundred thousand distinct CDR3 sequences, 46% of them present only once. The sample holds many counts of this clonotype. Trimming pared 2 bases from V and 5 bases from J, leaving 13 bases between. This CDR3 spans 15 amino acids. In germline, CDR1 is LGHDT, CDR2 YNNKEL (reference sequence).

This sequence joins TRBV3-1 and TRBJ1-5; the D gene is possibly TRBD1 (5 bases). The sequencing sample was made of peripheral blood or thyroid tissue (not recorded which). The clonotype was recovered from a young woman with Graves' hyperthyroidism. The CDR3 coding sequence is TGTGCCAGCAGCCAATTGAGCCAGGGTGATCAGCCCCAGCATTTT. Translation gives CASSQLSQGDQPQHF. The complete variable domain, with remaining parts taken from reference TRBV3-1 and TRBJ1-5, reads DTAVSQTPKYLVTQMGNDKSIKCEQNLGHDTMYWYKQDSKKFLKIMFSYNNKELIINETVPNRFSPKSPDKAHLNLHINSLELGDSAVYFCASSQLSQGDQPQHFGDGTRLSIL.